This TCR beta chain was retrieved from a study of blood T cell repertoires in COVID-19. Sequencing was performed with immunoSEQ multiplex PCR; in TCRdb, only in-frame clones are kept and a portion is missing. The sample has 150,000 to 200,000 clones, about 85% seen once; the top ten hold about 22%. V gave up 6 bases and J gave up 7 bases; unmatched junction bases: 10. Germline V gives CDR1 SGHTA, CDR2 FQGNSA. The length of the CDR3 is 15 residues. The TCR comes from a man aged 55 to 70 with active or convalescent COVID-19. This chain connects TRBV7-2 to TRBJ1-5; 9 bases map to TRBD1. Material for sequencing was peripheral blood. CDR3 DNA: TGTGCCAGCAGTCCCTACAGGGGGCTCGGGCAGCCCCAGCATTTT. It is translated as CASSPYRGLGQPQHF.